This T cell receptor (beta chain) was recovered during a study of regulatory T cells in long-lasting Graves disease. Regarding time point: persistent/refractory GD, antithyroid drugs over 5 years with positive TRAb. PBMCs provided the RNA from which the TCR library was made. Trimming at V came to 10 bases and at J to 3 bases, leaving 6 bases not matched to a gene. This CDR3 is 13 amino acids long. iRepertoire HTBI primers and Arm-PCR of CDR3 regions built TCR beta libraries. TCRdb independently ran MiXCR on the multiplex PCR reads; one entry per CDR3 protein. The data hold about 660,000 distinct CDR3 sequences, with around 30% observed a single time.

The rearrangement links TRBV12-3 or TRBV12-4 to TRBJ2-7; 10 nucleotides line up with TRBD2. The sample was peripheral blood mononuclear cells (PBMCs), taken when the disease was refractory, from a patient treated with antithyroid drugs. This TCR came from a female donor with Graves disease. Here the CDR3 reads CANSLAGGYEQYF. CDR3 bases: TGTGCCAACAGCTTAGCGGGAGGCTACGAGCAGTACTTC.